This passage covers 20 T cell receptor beta chains from one sample sequenced in a study of spatial heterogeneity in lung cancer. The sample's time point: sample taken at primary tumor resection. Extraction of whole RNA from tumor, nontumor lung or frozen PBMC preceded unsorted sequencing. TCRdb fed the 5' RACE reads into MiXCR, producing one record per CDR3 protein. The sample consists of roughly 46,000 distinct CDR3 sequences, roughly 10% of them appearing once. Here the sequenced sample was PBMCs, taken at surgery. All receptors come from a female donor with early-stage non-small cell lung cancer.

V gene TRBV25-1 combines with J gene TRBJ1-1; TRBD1 agrees at 7 bases. Per germline, CDR1 MGHDK and CDR2 SYGVNS. V shed 4 bases, J shed 5 bases, and the junction held 4 bases outside the gene matches. This CDR3 has 13 residues. CDR3 sequence reads: CASSGGGETEAFF. In nucleotides, the CDR3 is TGTGCCAGCAGTGGAGGGGGCGAGACTGAAGCTTTCTTT.

This clonotype was detected a few times. The chain carries TRBV6-1 and TRBJ2-7; tentative D call: TRBD2 (6 bases). Trimming took 10 bases from V and 5 from J, leaving 21 bases between them. CDR3 size: 14 residues. Germline lookup yields CDR1 MNHNS and CDR2 SASEGT. The DNA for the CDR3 is TGTGCCATGGCCCGGTGGGCAGGGAGGAACGAGCAGTACTTC. It encodes CAMARWAGRNEQYF.

This clonotype was seen only a few times. The chain uses TRBV3-1 and TRBJ2-7; no firm D call. Germline V lookup: CDR1 LGHDT, CDR2 YNNKEL (reference sequence). V dropped 4 bases and J dropped 0 bases, with 16 bases sitting between them. This CDR3 contains 16 residues. The CDR3 reads CASSLSYGAASYEQYF. The CDR3 DNA reads as TGTGCCAGCAGCCTCTCCTACGGTGCAGCCTCCTACGAGCAGTACTTC.

About this clonotype: Sequence at one end of the junction differs from germline and may be a read error. The gene calls are TRBV6-4 and TRBJ1-2; D ambiguous. CDR1 is MRHNA and CDR2 is SNTAGT in the germline V gene. The CDR3 contains 14 residues. CDR3 in amino acids: CASRQNHEPYGDTF. CDR3 sequence (DNA): TGTGCCAGCAGACAAAACCACGAACCCTATGGCGACACCTTC.

Only a few counts were recorded for this clonotype. This chain connects TRBV10-3 to TRBJ2-7; no clear D gene. The V and J ends lost 3 bases and 0 bases respectively, with 9 bases between them. The germline gives CDR1 ENHRY, CDR2 SYGVKD. There are 14 residues in the CDR3. Here the CDR3 reads CAISEGRSSYEQYF. The CDR3 DNA reads as TGTGCCATCAGTGAAGGACGGAGCTCCTACGAGCAGTACTTC.

This clonotype was seen only a few times. The gene calls are TRBV7-9 and TRBJ2-3; 10 positions agree with TRBD2. The CDR3 has 15 amino acids. Germline V gene data show CDR1 as SEHNR and CDR2 as FQNEAQ (reference sequence). V dropped 6 bases and J dropped 2; count of bases not matched to a gene: 5. The CDR3 DNA is TGTGCCAGCAGTTCCCTAGCGGGGGTCACAGATACGCAGTATTTT. Its protein product is CASSSLAGVTDTQYF.

This clonotype was counted only a few times. In DNA, the CDR3 is TGTGCCACCAAGGGGGATGGGAATTCACCCCTCCACTTT. Amino acid sequence: CATKGDGNSPLHF. The V gene is TRBV12-3 or TRBV12-4, the J gene TRBJ1-6; D may be TRBD1 (6 bases). Trimming left V 10 bases short and J 7 bases short, with 14 bases between. The CDR3 has 13 residues.

The CDR3 DNA is TGTGCCAGCAGTTCCCAGCGGGGGGGTTTTCGAGATACGCAGTATTTT. Translation: CASSSQRGGFRDTQYF. This rearrangement joins TRBV28 to TRBJ2-3, with 10 positions matching TRBD2. The CDR3 is made up of 16 amino acids. V shed 4 bases and J 5 bases; nucleotides not matched to a gene: 9. Germline V gene data show CDR1 as MDHEN and CDR2 as SYDVKM.

This clonotype came up a few times. The rearrangement joins TRBV13 to TRBJ2-5, with a possible D match to TRBD1 (6 bases). The CDR3 consists of 14 residues. With 5 bases removed from V and 2 bases from J, the gap between germline ends came to 12 bases. The germline CDR1 and CDR2 sequences are PRHDT and FYEKMQ (reference sequence). Here the CDR3 reads CASSAQGRQETQYF. CDR3 nucleotide sequence: TGTGCCAGCAGCGCCCAGGGGAGACAAGAGACCCAGTACTTC. The full variable domain, with the rest looked up from reference TRBV13 and TRBJ2-5, is AAGVIQSPRHLIKEKRETATLKCYPIPRHDTVYWYQQGPGQDPQFLISFYEKMQSDKGSIPDRFSAQQFSDYHSELNMSSLELGDSALYFCASSAQGRQETQYFGPGTRLLVL.

This clonotype was found a few times. The rearrangement uses TRBV6-1 and TRBJ2-2, with unresolved D. Germline CDR1 is MNHNS and CDR2 is SASEGT. CDR3 size: 13 residues. Trimming pared 7 bases from V and 1 base from J, leaving 7 bases between. CDR3 sequence (DNA): TGTGCCAGCAATCCAGGGAACACCGGGGAGCTGTTTTTT. Its protein product is CASNPGNTGELFF.

This clonotype was seen at least ten times. This chain uses TRBV2 with TRBJ2-1; D is unclear. CDR3 size: 16 residues. CDR1 is SNHLY and CDR2 is FYNNEI in the germline V gene. V lost 3 bases and J 8 bases, leaving 20 bases between the germline ends. The CDR3 here is CASSDPTFSERDEQFF. The CDR3 DNA follows: TGTGCCAGCAGTGACCCTACCTTTTCCGAACGCGATGAGCAGTTCTTC.

The V call is TRBV6-5, the J call TRBJ1-2; tentatively, D is TRBD1 (6 bases). CDR1 is MNHEY, CDR2 SVGAGI, per germline. CDR3 length equals 14 residues. V was cut by 5 bases and J by 4 bases, with 14 bases left in between. CDR3 nucleotides: TGTGCCAGCAGTGGGGGGCCCTTCGGCTATGGCTACACCTTC. As protein: CASSGGPFGYGYTF.

This rearrangement joins TRBV18 to TRBJ2-7; TRBD1 matches 11 bases. The CDR3 sequence is 15 residues long. Trimming took 3 bases from V and 4 from J; bases not matched to a gene: 5. Germline lookup yields CDR1 KGHSH and CDR2 LQKENI. The CDR3 spells CASSPGGTGGYEQYF. CDR3 DNA sequence: TGTGCCAGCTCACCCGGAGGGACAGGGGGGTACGAGCAGTACTTC. The full variable domain, in which reference TRBV18 and TRBJ2-7 provide the parts outside the CDR3, is NAGVMQNPRHLVRRRGQEARLRCSPMKGHSHVYWYRQLPEEGLKFMVYLQKENIIDESGMPKERFSAEFPKEGPSILRIQQVVRGDSAAYFCASSPGGTGGYEQYFGPGTRLTVT.

The chain is built from TRBV27 and TRBJ1-5, with D maybe TRBD1 (6 bases). V dropped 6 bases and J dropped 11 bases, with 17 bases sitting between them. Germline values: CDR1 MNHEY, CDR2 SMNVEV (reference sequence). This CDR3 comprises 13 residues. The CDR3 nucleotides read TGTGCCAGCAGCCTTAAACAGGGACTGGCCCAGCATTTT. Translating it yields CASSLKQGLAQHF.

The V gene is TRBV3-1, the J gene TRBJ1-5; D is unclear. Looked up from germline, CDR1 is LGHDT and CDR2 is YNNKEL (reference sequence). CDR3 length: 14 amino acids. Trimming stripped 1 base from V and 0 bases from J, with 4 bases between. CDR3 amino acids: CASSQGASNQPQHF. CDR3 nucleotides: TGTGCCAGCAGCCAAGGCGCTAGCAATCAGCCCCAGCATTTT.

This clonotype was found many times. The chain is built from TRBV6-5 and TRBJ1-1; no definite D call. Trimming took off 5 bases at V and 0 bases at J, with 13 bases between the two ends. Germline V gene sequence: CDR1 MNHEY, CDR2 SVGAGI. The CDR3 sequence is 15 residues long. The CDR3 region has the DNA TGTGCCAGCAGTGAGACGGCGATCATGAACACTGAAGCTTTCTTT. As protein: CASSETAIMNTEAFF.

The table lists this clonotype with many counts. The gene calls are TRBV11-2 and TRBJ2-2, with TRBD1 identical over 10 bases. This CDR3 spans 16 amino acids. Germline values: CDR1 SGHAT, CDR2 FQNNGV. After removal of 5 bases from V and 3 bases from J, the junction contained 6 bases not matched to a gene. The CDR3 DNA follows: TGTGCCAGCAGCCCCGGGACAGGGGTAGACACCGGGGAGCTGTTTTTT. It specifies CASSPGTGVDTGELFF.

This clonotype was seen ten or more times. The CDR3 region is CASRRQGGIHEQYF. The CDR3 nucleotides read TGTGCCAGCAGGAGACAGGGAGGTATCCACGAGCAGTACTTC. The gene calls are TRBV27 and TRBJ2-7; D perhaps matches TRBD1 (7 bases). This CDR3 is built from 14 residues. The germline V gene encodes CDR1 MNHEY and CDR2 SMNVEV (reference sequence). The germline V and J ends were trimmed by 6 bases and 5 bases, with 17 bases remaining between them.

The chain couples TRBV6-6 to TRBJ2-2, with 9 bases aligning to TRBD2. The V and J ends lost 11 bases and 5 bases, in that order; junction bases with no gene match: 18. This CDR3 has 17 amino acids. The germline V gene encodes CDR1 MNHNY and CDR2 SVGAGI (reference sequence). CDR3 in amino acids: CAHSPASGVKSTGELFF. For the CDR3, the DNA is TGTGCCCACTCCCCTGCTAGCGGGGTTAAAAGTACCGGGGAGCTGTTTTTT.

This clonotype was counted between two and nine times. The chain combines TRBV7-6 with TRBJ2-3; 8 bases line up with TRBD2. After removal of 6 bases from V and 6 bases from J, the junction contained 14 bases not matched to a gene. The CDR3 contains 16 residues. Germline lookup yields CDR1 SGHVS and CDR2 FNYEAQ. CDR3 sequence reads: CASRSSGSGVMDTQYF. The CDR3 DNA is TGTGCCAGCAGGTCCTCGGGTAGCGGGGTCATGGATACGCAGTATTTT.